This T cell receptor beta chain was captured by sequencing in a study of sequential checkpoint blockade in melanoma. Overall study context: Each arm's sequence ended with maintenance nivolumab. After nivolumab or ipilimumab alone, roughly 20 patients had week-13 rebiopsies. Findings and limits, study-wide: Rising tumor T-cell fraction and clonality meant about 30 times likelier benefit. PD-L1 staining and CD8+ counts, not mutational load, tracked tumor T-cell clonality.

This clone occurred a few times. The target antigen is unknown. CDR3 length: 13 residues. CDR1 and CDR2 from the germline V gene are MNHNS and SASEGT. Trimming took off 1 base at V and 5 bases at J, with 7 bases between the two ends. Profiling relied on immunoSEQ multiplex PCR, and the TCRdb table lists in-frame clones only, not all of them. The sample consists of a few thousand clones, roughly 33% of them appearing once. Treatment described: randomized to nivolumab then ipilimumab (arm A) or the reverse (arm B). The starting material was tumor tissue (inferred from file names), obtained from a patient given nivolumab and ipilimumab in sequence. The J gene is TRBJ2-3, the V gene TRBV6-1; D is unresolved. The sequence came from a human donor with melanoma. In DNA, the CDR3 is TGTGCCAGCAGTGAAGTCTCGGAAGATACGCAGTATTTT. The encoded protein is CASSEVSEDTQYF.